Below, one T cell receptor (beta chain) is given with its context. Its antigen remains unknown. CDR1 is MNHEY, CDR2 SVGAGI, per germline. Losses at the gene ends were 4 bases for V and 0 bases for J; bases not matched to a gene: 1. This CDR3 is 16 amino acids long. These data originate in a study of T cells in localized non-small cell lung cancer. Study conclusions and caveats: A denser population of T cells in blood accompanied longer overall survival. Appearances in adjacent lung were noted for a median approximately 61 of the top 100 tumor clones. Uninvolved adjacent lung showed peak T cell clonality, exceeding tumor.

Sequencing was performed with immunoSEQ multiplex PCR; in TCRdb, only in-frame clones are kept and a portion is missing. The repertoire holds around 45,000 clones, with about 88% as singletons. V and J are TRBV6-5 and TRBJ2-3; 13 bases map to TRBD2. The TCR comes from a man aged 35 to 70 with stage II lung adenocarcinoma. Sequenced material: PBMCs, taken before any cancer treatment. The CDR3 here is CASSLGLAGSTDTQYF. CDR3 coding DNA: TGTGCCAGCAGTTTGGGACTAGCGGGGAGCACAGATACGCAGTATTTT.